This paragraph covers one T cell receptor (beta chain) sequence. Its antigen is unknown. With 2 bases clipped from V and 0 bases from J, the junction kept 3 bases outside the gene matches. Germline assignment: CDR1 SGHRS and CDR2 YFSETQ. The CDR3 has 15 amino acids. Vbeta (60) and Jbeta (13) primers were used in the PCR. Method: immunoSEQ multiplex PCR; TCRdb's copy keeps in-frame clones and lacks some. The repertoire holds about 130,000 clones, roughly 70% seen once, with around 2.1% in the top ten. Donors were nominally healthy when sampled, though unrecorded immune exposures were likely. The data originate from a study of cytomegalovirus exposure and HLA in healthy donors. Study-wide findings and caveats: The authors later found most CMV-associated TCR beta chains appeared HLA-restricted.

V usage is TRBV5-1 and J usage is TRBJ2-3; TRBD2 matches at 7 bases. This sequence originates from a woman between 35 and 50 years old in good health and CMV-seropositive. Sequencing was carried out using PBMCs. CDR3 DNA: TGCGCCAGCAGCTTAGGGCGGGAGAGCACAGATACGCAGTATTTT. Translating it yields CASSLGRESTDTQYF.